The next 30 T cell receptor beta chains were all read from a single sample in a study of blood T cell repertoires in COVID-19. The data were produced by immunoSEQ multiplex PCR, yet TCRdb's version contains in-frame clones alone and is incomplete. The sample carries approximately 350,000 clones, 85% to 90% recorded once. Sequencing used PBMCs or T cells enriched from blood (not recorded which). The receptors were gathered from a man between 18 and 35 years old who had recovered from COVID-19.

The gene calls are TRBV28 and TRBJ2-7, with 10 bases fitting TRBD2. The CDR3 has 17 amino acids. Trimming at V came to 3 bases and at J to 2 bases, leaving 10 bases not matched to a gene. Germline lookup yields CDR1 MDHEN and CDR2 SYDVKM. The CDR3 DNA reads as TGTGCCAGCAGTTTGACTAGCGGGTCGAACGGGGCCTACGAGCAGTACTTC. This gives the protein CASSLTSGSNGAYEQYF.

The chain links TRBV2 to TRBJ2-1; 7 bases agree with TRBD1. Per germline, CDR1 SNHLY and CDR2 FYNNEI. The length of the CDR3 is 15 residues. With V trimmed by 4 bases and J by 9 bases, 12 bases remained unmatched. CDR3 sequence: CASSGQGVPAGEQFF. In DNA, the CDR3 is TGTGCCAGCAGTGGACAGGGAGTCCCAGCAGGTGAGCAGTTCTTC. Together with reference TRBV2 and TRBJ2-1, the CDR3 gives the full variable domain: EPEVTQTPSHQVTQMGQEVILRCVPISNHLYFYWYRQILGQKVEFLVSFYNNEISEKSEIFDDQFSVERPDGSNFTLKIRSTKLEDSAMYFCASSGQGVPAGEQFFGPGTRLTVL.

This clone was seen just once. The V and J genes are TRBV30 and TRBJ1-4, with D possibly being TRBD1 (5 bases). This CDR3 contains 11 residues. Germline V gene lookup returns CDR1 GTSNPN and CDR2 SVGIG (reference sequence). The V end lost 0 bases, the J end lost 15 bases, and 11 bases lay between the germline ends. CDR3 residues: CAWSVGGEVFF. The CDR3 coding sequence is TGTGCCTGGAGTGTAGGAGGGGAGGTGTTTTTT.

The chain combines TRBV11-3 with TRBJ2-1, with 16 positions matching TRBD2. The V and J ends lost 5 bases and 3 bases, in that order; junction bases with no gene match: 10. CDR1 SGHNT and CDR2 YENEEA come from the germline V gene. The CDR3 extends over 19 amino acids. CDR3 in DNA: TGTGCCAGCAGCCGCGGGACTAGCGGGAGGGCCGGCGACTACAATGAGCAGTTCTTC. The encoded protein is CASSRGTSGRAGDYNEQFF. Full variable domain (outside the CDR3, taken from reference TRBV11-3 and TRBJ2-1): EAGVVQSPRYKIIEKKQPVAFWCNPISGHNTLYWYLQNLGQGPELLIRYENEEAVDDSQLPKDRFSAERLKGVDSTLKIQPAELGDSAVYLCASSRGTSGRAGDYNEQFFGPGTRLTVL.

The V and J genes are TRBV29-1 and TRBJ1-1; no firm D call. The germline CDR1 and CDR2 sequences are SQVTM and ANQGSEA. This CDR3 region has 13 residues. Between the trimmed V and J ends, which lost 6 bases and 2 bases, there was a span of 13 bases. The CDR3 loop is CSVNTALNTEAFF. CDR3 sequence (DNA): TGCAGCGTCAACACAGCTTTAAACACTGAAGCTTTCTTT.

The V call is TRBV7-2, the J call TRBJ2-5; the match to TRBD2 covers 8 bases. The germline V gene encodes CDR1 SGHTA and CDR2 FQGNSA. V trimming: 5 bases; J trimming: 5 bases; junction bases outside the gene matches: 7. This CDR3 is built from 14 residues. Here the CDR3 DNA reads TGTGCCAGCAGCCTAAGCGGGAGTTGGGAGACCCAGTACTTC. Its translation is CASSLSGSWETQYF.

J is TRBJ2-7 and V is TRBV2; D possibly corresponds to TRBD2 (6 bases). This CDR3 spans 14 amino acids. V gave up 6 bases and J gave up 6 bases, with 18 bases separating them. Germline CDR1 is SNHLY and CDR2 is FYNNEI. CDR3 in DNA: TGTGCCAGCAGCCCCAGACTAGGGGAAGGCGAGCAGTACTTC. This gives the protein CASSPRLGEGEQYF.

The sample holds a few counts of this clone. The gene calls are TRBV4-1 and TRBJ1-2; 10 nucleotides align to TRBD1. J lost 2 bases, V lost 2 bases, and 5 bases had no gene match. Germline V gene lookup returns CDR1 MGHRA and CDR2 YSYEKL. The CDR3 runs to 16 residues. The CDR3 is CASSQLPGQGNYGYTF. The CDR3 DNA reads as TGCGCCAGCAGCCAATTACCGGGACAGGGGAACTATGGCTACACCTTC.

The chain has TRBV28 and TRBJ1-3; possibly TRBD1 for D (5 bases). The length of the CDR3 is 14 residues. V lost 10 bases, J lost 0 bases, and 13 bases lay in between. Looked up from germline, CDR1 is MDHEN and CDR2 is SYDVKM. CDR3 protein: CATTTASSGNTIYF. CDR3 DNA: TGTGCCACGACGACAGCATCCTCTGGAAACACCATATATTTT.

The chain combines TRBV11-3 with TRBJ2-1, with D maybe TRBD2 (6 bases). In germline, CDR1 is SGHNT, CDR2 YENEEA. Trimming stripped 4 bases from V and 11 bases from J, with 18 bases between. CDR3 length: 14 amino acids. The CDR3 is CASSSGVSLRKQFF. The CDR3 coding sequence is TGTGCCAGCAGCTCGGGAGTCTCCCTCCGTAAGCAGTTCTTC.

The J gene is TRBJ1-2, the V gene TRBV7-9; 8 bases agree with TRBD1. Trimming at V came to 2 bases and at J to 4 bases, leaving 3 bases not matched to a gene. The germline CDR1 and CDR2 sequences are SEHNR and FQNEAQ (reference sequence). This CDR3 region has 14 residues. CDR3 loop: CASSLPGGFYGYTF. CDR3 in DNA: TGTGCCAGCAGCTTACCAGGGGGCTTCTATGGCTACACCTTC.

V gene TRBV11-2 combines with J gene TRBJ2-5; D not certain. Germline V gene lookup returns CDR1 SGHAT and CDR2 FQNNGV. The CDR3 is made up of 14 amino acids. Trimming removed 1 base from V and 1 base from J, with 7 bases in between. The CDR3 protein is CASSLGATQETQYF. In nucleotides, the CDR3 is TGTGCCAGCAGCTTAGGGGCCACCCAAGAGACCCAGTACTTC.

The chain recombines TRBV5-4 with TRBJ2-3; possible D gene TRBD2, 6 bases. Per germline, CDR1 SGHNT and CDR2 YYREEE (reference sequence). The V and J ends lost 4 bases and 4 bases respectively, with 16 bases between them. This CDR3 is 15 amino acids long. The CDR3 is CASSRGPGGADTQYF. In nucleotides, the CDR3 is TGTGCCAGCAGCCGGGGACCCGGAGGGGCAGATACGCAGTATTTT.

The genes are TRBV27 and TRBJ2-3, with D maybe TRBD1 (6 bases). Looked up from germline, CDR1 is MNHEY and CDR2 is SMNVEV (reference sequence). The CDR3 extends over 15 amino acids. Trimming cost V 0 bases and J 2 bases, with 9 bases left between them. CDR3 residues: CASSLSGTNTDTQYF. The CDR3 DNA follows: TGTGCCAGCAGTTTATCCGGGACAAACACAGATACGCAGTATTTT.

The CDR3 DNA is TGTGCCAGCAGTTTACAGGGCGAAGAAAAACTGTTTTTT. This codes for CASSLQGEEKLFF. V usage is TRBV27 and J usage is TRBJ1-4; maybe TRBD1 (5 bases). The CDR3 is 13 amino acids. Germline CDR1 reads MNHEY; CDR2 reads SMNVEV (reference sequence). V lost 2 bases and J 8 bases, leaving 9 bases between the germline ends.

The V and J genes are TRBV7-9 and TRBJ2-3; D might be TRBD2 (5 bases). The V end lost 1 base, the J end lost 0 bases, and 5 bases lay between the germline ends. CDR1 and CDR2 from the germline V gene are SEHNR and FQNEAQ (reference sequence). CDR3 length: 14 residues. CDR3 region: CASSLGTSTDTQYF. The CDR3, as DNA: TGTGCCAGCAGCTTAGGGACTAGCACAGATACGCAGTATTTT.

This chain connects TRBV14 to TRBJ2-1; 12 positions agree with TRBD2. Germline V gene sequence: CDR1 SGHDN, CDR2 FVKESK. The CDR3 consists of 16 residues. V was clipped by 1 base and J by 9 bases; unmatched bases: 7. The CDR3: CASSQGRLAGEGEQFF. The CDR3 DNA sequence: TGTGCCAGCAGCCAAGGAAGACTAGCGGGAGAGGGTGAGCAGTTCTTC.

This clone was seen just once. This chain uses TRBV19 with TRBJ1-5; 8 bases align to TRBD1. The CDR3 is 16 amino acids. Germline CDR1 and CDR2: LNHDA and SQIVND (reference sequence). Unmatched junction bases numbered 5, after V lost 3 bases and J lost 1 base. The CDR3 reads CASSMEGQVSNQPQHF. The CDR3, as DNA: TGTGCCAGTAGTATGGAGGGACAGGTGAGCAATCAGCCCCAGCATTTT.

The CDR3 sequence: CSVELSGWSTEAFF. The CDR3 nucleotides read TGCAGCGTTGAATTATCGGGATGGAGCACTGAAGCTTTCTTT. V is TRBV29-1 and J is TRBJ1-1, with unresolved D. This CDR3 region has 14 residues. Trimming pared 2 bases from V and 4 bases from J, leaving 14 bases between. Germline V gives CDR1 SQVTM, CDR2 ANQGSEA. The variable domain in full, with the rest retrieved from reference TRBV29-1 and TRBJ1-1, is SAVISQKPSRDICQRGTSLTIQCQVDSQVTMMFWYRQQPGQSLTLIATANQGSEATYESGFVIDKFPISRPNLTFSTLTVSNMSPEDSSIYLCSVELSGWSTEAFFGQGTRLTVV.

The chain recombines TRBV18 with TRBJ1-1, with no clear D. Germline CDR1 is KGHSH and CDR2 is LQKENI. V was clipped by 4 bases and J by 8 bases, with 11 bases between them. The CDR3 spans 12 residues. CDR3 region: CASSRSTEEAFF. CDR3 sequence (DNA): TGTGCCAGCTCACGCTCAACAGAAGAAGCTTTCTTT.

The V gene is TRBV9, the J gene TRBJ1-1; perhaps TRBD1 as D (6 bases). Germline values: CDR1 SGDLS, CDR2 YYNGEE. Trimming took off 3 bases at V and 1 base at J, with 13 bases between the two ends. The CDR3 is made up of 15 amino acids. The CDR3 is CASSAPQGGNTEAFF. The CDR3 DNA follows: TGTGCCAGCAGCGCTCCCCAAGGGGGGAACACTGAAGCTTTCTTT. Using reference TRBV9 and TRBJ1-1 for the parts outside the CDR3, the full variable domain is DSGVTQTPKHLITATGQRVTLRCSPRSGDLSVYWYQQSLDQGLQFLIQYYNGEERAKGNILERFSAQQFPDLHSELNLSSLELGDSALYFCASSAPQGGNTEAFFGQGTRLTVV.

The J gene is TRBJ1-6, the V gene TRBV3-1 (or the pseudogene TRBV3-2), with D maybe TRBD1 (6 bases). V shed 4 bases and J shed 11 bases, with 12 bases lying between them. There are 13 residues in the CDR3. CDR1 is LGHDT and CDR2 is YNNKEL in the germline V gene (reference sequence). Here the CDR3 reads CASSPTGLAPLHF. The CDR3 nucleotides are TGTGCCAGCAGCCCGACAGGATTGGCACCCCTCCACTTT.

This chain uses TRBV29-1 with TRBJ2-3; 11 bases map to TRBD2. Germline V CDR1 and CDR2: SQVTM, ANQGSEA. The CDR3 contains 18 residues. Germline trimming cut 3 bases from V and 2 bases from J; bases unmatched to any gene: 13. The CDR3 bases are TGCAGCGTTGATGGGCTTGGGAGGACTAGCGGGCACACAGATACGCAGTATTTT. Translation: CSVDGLGRTSGHTDTQYF.

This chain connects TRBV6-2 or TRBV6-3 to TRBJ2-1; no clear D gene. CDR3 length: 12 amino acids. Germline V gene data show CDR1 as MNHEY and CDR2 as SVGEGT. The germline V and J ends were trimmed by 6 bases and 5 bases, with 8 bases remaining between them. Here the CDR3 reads CASSGLDNEQFF. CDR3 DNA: TGTGCCAGCAGCGGGCTCGACAATGAGCAGTTCTTC.

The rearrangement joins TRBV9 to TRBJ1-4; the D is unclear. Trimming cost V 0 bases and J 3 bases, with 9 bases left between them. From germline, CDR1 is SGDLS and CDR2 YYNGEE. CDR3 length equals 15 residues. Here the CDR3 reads CASSVVGGPNEKLFF. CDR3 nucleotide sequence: TGTGCCAGCAGCGTAGTAGGAGGGCCTAATGAAAAACTGTTTTTT.

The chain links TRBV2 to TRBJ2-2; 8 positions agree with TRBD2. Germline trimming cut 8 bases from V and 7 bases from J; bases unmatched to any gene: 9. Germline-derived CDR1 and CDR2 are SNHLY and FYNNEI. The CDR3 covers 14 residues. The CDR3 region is CASGQREYGGELFF. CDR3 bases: TGTGCCAGCGGTCAGCGGGAGTACGGCGGGGAGCTGTTTTTT.

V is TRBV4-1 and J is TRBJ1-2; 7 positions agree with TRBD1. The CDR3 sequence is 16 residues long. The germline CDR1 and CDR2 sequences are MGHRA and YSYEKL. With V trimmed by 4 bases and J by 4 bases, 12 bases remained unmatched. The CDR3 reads CASSRDSPVEFYGYTF. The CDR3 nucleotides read TGCGCCAGCAGCCGGGACAGTCCAGTTGAGTTCTATGGCTACACCTTC.

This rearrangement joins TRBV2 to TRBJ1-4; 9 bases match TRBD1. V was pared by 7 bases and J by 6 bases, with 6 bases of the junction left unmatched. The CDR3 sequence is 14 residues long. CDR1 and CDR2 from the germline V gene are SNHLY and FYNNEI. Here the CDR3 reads CASKDRGPDEKLFF. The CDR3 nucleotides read TGTGCCAGCAAGGACAGGGGACCAGATGAAAAACTGTTTTTT. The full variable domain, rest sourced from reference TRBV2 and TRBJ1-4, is EPEVTQTPSHQVTQMGQEVILRCVPISNHLYFYWYRQILGQKVEFLVSFYNNEISEKSEIFDDQFSVERPDGSNFTLKIRSTKLEDSAMYFCASKDRGPDEKLFFGSGTQLSVL.

The chain's CDR3 is CASSPYDRLYGYTF. Written as DNA, the CDR3 is TGTGCCAGCAGCCCCTACGACAGGCTTTATGGCTACACCTTC. The rearrangement uses TRBV28 and TRBJ1-2; D perhaps matches TRBD1 (6 bases). The CDR3 is made up of 14 amino acids. V was pared by 6 bases and J by 5 bases, with 16 bases between. Germline CDR1 and CDR2: MDHEN and SYDVKM.

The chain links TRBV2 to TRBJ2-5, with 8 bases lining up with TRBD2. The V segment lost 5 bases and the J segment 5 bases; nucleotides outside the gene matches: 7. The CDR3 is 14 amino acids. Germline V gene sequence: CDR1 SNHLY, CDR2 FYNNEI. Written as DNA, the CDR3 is TGTGCCAGCAGTCCCGGACTAGCTGGGGAGACCCAGTACTTC. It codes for CASSPGLAGETQYF.